This T cell receptor beta chain was recorded in a study of long-term antiretroviral therapy in people with HIV (dated by TCRdb to 2022 to 2024). At the level of the whole study: The earliest samples were collected approximately a decade before the 2015 WHO recommendation for immediate ART, a period when ART was typically delayed until CD4 counts fell. No cross-contamination during QIAcube processing turned up in test extractions that ran a monoclonal T-cell line alongside 33 polyclonal samples. Among the 30 or so participants with HIV, ten to eleven were female. From 30 adults with confirmed HIV infection, the cohort provided under 200 cryopreserved PBMC samples, gathered serially across a mean of around six years (range 1-12). Whether ART initiation and durable HIV suppression were associated with changes in peripheral blood TRB repertoire composition and diversity was tested in a retrospective serial study.

Points the paper makes about the study in general: The samples were dated from the mid-2000s to the late 2010s, and the ART regimens that were used may be less effective than current ART regimens. Inferences about post-ART repertoire changes are limited because no data were available on ART adherence, viral resistance or therapy changes. ART initiation was associated with a significant increase in TRB diversity, but diversity stayed significantly below transplant donor controls even after long-term ART. At every time point, the repertoire was dominated by expanded TRB clones first identified before ART initiation, although this dominance fluctuated and, in many PLHIV, declined after ART. Narrower CDR3 length ranges were observed in HIV repertoires than in controls, and an antigen-experienced repertoire with only a slight naive shift after ART was suggested by the network structure. Unsorted PBMC were profiled instead of sorted CD4+ and CD8+ T cells because pre-ART samples had limited cell numbers. Because PBMC availability was limited, only the TCR beta chain was sequenced, with no alpha chain pairing.

A word on this clone: There is no known antigen for this receptor. Base quality data are lacking; no much larger clone is found one base away.

Sequencing of the TRB variable region was done with the immunoSEQ hsTCRB v3.0 assay at survey level resolution. TRB sequencing targeted a depth of about 40,000-55,000 T-cell genomes per sample. An Illumina MiSeq with a v3 150-cycle kit was used to sequence the pooled TRB libraries. In the paper's pipeline: Repertoire analysis was run in R within a reproducible Nextflow workflow that covered QC, data transformation and analysis. LymphoSeq2, an R package for exploring AIRR-Seq data, was used to implement the custom analyses. A handful of samples that produced fewer than 5000 total TRB sequences were removed, so approximately 190 HIV repertoires were analyzed. Among the 188 retained HIV repertoires, about 59 were collected before ART initiation and roughly 130 were collected after ART initiation. Each repertoire was downsampled to 5000 TRB nucleotide sequences, and summary statistics were averaged across 100 downsampling iterations. Only TRB sequences with CDR3 regions of at least seven amino acids were retained for analysis. Diversity was assessed using a clonality score derived from Shannon entropy and using the Gini coefficient. In the repertoire networks, any two of the top 5000 CDR3 amino acid sequences were connected whenever the two sequences differed by an edit distance of one. GLIPH2 predicted antigen specificity groups and MHC restriction for TRB CDR3 amino acid sequences. Known CMV, EBV, HIV or tissue antigen associations were flagged by matching CDR3 amino acid sequences against VDJdb and McPAS-TCR. Pre-ART, post-ART and control groups were compared with Wilcoxon signed-rank tests and Holm-Bonferroni correction. TCRdb took over this immuneACCESS table, retaining in-frame rearrangements with V and J assigned. Such tables are incomplete; in checked studies, under half of the missing clones stem from an unresolved V gene, and the remainder is unexplained. That table gives V, J and clone size, and the DNA gave D and trimming. This sample has about 25,000 clones in its table, and around three quarters of those were observed once. The ten largest clones capture 10% to 12% of the sample.

Inclusion was restricted to participants for whom at least one PBMC sample before ART initiation and at least two post-ART samples were available. All participants with HIV were treated in the United States of America. Before DNA extraction, cryopreserved samples of roughly 1-10 million PBMC were thawed and washed. At the time of the earliest PBMC sample, participants with HIV were aged between roughly 23 and 60 years. PBMC samples were contributed by each participant from 1-4 timepoints before ART initiation and 2-8 timepoints after ART initiation, with a median of 7 samples. Serial HIV viral load, CD4+ T-cell count, ART history and demographic data were obtained for every participant. A Qiagen kit on a QIAcube was used to extract genomic DNA from unsorted PBMC, with samples processed in batches of 12. Reading from cysteine to phenylalanine, the CDR3 counts 12 amino acids. Only the CDR3 portion is preserved as DNA: 36 bases, with reading frame beginning at the first base. V and J are truncated by 0 bases and 10 bases respectively, leaving an intervening sequence of 8 bases. In the germline V gene, CDR1 corresponds to SGHDT and CDR2 to YYEEEE.

Sequenced material: unsorted PBMCs, taken 1.1 years before starting antiretroviral therapy. The V and J segments used are TRBV5-6 and TRBJ1-5; the D gene remains uncertain. The receptor was isolated from a woman between 35 and 50 years old with HIV. The DNA is as follows: TGTGCCAGCAGCTTGGGGACGGGTCCCCAGCATTTT. This translates into CASSLGTGPQHF.